Listed here is a single T cell receptor beta chain. The sample belongs to a study of blood T cell repertoires in COVID-19. In the original workflow: How many nucleated cells were present was estimated from reference gene primer amplification. Profiling relied on immunoSEQ multiplex PCR, and the TCRdb table lists in-frame clones only, not all of them. Clone size and the V and J calls come from that table; the DNA yielded D and trimming. The sample holds about 200,000 clones, roughly 90% seen once. The sequence derives from a man between 18 and 29 years old with active or convalescent COVID-19. The specimen sequenced was peripheral blood.

CDR3 loop: CASWRVNTEAFF. CDR3 DNA sequence: TGTGCCAGCTGGAGAGTGAACACTGAAGCTTTCTTT. V and J are TRBV6-5 and TRBJ1-1; D gene uncertain. CDR3 size: 12 residues. Deletions cut 8 bases from V and 0 bases from J, with 7 bases between. Germline V gene data show CDR1 as MNHEY and CDR2 as SVGAGI.